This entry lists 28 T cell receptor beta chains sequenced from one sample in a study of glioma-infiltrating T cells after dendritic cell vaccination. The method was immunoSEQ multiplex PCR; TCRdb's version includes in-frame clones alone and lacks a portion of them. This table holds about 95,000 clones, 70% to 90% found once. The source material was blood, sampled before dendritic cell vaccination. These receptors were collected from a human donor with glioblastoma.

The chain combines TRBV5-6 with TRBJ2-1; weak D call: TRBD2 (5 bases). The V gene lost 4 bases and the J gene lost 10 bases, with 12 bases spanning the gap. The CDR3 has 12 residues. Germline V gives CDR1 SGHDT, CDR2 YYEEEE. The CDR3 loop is CASSPRPGEQFF. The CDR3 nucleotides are TGTGCCAGCAGCCCGAGGCCGGGGGAGCAGTTCTTC. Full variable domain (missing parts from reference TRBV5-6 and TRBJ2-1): DAGVTQSPTHLIKTRGQQVTLRCSPKSGHDTVSWYQQALGQGPQFIFQYYEEEERQRGNFPDRFSGHQFPNYSSELNVNALLLGDSALYLCASSPRPGEQFFGPGTRLTVL.

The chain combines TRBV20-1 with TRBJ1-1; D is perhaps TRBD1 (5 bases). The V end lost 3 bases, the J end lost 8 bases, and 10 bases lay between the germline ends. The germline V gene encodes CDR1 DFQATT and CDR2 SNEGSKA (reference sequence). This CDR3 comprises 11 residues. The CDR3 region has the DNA TGCAGTGCTAGGTCCCGGGGGGAAGCTTTCTTT. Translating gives CSARSRGEAFF.

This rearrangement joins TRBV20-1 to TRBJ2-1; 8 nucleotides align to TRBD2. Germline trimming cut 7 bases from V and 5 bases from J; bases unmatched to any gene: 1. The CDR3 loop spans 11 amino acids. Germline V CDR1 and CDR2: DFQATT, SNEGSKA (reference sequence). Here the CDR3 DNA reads TGCAGTGTAGCGGGGAACAATGAGCAGTTCTTC. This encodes CSVAGNNEQFF.

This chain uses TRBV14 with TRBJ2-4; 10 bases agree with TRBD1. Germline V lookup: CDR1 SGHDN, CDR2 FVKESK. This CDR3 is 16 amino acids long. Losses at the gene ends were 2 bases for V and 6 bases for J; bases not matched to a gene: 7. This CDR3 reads CASSQLGQGMGNIQYF. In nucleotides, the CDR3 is TGTGCCAGCAGCCAATTGGGACAGGGGATGGGAAACATTCAGTACTTC.

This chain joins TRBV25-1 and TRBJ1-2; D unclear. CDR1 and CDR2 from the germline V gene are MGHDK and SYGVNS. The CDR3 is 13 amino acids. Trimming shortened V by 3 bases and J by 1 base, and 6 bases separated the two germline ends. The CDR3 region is CASSENNNYGYTF. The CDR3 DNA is TGTGCCAGCAGTGAGAACAATAACTATGGCTACACCTTC.

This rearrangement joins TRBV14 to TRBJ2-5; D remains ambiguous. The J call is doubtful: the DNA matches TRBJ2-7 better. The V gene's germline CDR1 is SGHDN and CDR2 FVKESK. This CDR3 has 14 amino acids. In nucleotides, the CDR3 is TGTGCCAGCAGCCAAGTCCCGGGTATAAGCGAGCAGTACTTC. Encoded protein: CASSQVPGISEQYF.

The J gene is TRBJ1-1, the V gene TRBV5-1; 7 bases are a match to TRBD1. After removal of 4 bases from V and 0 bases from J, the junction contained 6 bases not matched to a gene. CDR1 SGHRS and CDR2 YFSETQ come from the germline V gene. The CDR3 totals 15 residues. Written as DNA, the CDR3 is TGCGCCAGCAGCCCACGGACAGGAGTGAACACTGAAGCTTTCTTT. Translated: CASSPRTGVNTEAFF.

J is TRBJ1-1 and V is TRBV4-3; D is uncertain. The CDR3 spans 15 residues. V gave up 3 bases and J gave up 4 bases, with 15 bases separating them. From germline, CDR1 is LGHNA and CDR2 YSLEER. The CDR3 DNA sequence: TGCGCCAGCAGCCAGGTGTCGGGAGTAGGCACTGAAGCTTTCTTT. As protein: CASSQVSGVGTEAFF.

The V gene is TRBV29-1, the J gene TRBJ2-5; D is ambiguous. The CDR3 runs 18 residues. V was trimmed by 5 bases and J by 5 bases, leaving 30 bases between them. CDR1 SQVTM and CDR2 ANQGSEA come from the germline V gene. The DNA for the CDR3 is TGCAGCGTTTCGAAGATCTATAGTGGGTTTATGGCAGCGGAGACCCAGTACTTC. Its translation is CSVSKIYSGFMAAETQYF.

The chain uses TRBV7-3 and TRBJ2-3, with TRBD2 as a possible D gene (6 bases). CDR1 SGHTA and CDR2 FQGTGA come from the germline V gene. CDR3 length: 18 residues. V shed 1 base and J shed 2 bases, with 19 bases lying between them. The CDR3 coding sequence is TGTGCCAGCAGCTTAAGGAGCGGACGTAGCGGCTACACAGATACGCAGTATTTT. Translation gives CASSLRSGRSGYTDTQYF.

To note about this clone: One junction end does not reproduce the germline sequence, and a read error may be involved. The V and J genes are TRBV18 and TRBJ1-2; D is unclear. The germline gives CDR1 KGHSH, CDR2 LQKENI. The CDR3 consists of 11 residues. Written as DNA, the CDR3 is TGTGCCAGCTCACCGTCGCAGACGGGAGCTTTC. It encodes CASSPSQTGAF.

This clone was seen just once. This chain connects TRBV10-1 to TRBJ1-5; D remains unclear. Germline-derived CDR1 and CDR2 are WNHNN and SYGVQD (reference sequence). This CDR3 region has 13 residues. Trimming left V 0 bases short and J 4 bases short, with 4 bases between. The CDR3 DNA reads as TGCGCCAGCAGTGAGTCGCGAAATCAGCCCCAGCATTTT. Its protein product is CASSESRNQPQHF.

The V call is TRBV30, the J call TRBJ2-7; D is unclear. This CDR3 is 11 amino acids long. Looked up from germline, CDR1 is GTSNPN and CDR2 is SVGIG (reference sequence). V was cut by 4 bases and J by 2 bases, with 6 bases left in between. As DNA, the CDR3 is TGTGCCTGGAAGCTAACCTACGAGCAGTACTTC. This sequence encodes CAWKLTYEQYF.

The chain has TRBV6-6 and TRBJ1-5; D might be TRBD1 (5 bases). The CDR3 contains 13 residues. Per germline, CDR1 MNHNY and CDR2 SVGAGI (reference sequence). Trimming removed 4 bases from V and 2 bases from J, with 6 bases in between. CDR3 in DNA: TGTGCCAGCAGTTTACAGGGCAATCAGCCCCAGCATTTT. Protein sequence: CASSLQGNQPQHF.

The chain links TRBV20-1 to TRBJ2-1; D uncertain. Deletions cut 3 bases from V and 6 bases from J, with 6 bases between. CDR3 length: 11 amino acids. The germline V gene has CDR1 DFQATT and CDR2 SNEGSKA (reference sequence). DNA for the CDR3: TGCAGTGCTAGGCGAATCAATGAGCAGTTCTTC. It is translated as CSARRINEQFF.

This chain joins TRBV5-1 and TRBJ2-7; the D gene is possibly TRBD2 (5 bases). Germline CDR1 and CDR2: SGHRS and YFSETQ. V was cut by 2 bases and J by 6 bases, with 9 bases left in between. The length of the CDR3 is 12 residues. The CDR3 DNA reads TGCGCCAGCAGCTTCACCGGGATCGAGCAGTACTTC. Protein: CASSFTGIEQYF.

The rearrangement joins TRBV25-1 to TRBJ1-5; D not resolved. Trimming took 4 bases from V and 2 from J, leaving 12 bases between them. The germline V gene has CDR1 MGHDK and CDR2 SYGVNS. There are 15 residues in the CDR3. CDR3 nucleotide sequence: TGTGCCAGCAGTGGTTCGGGAATCGGCAATCAGCCCCAGCATTTT. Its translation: CASSGSGIGNQPQHF.

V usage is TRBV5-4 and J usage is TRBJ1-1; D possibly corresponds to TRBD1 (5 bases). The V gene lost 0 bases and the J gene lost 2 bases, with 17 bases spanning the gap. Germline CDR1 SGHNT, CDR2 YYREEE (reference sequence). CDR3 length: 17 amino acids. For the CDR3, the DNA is TGTGCCAGCAGCTTGGGTGGGGGTGCGGGGATTAACACTGAAGCTTTCTTT. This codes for CASSLGGGAGINTEAFF.

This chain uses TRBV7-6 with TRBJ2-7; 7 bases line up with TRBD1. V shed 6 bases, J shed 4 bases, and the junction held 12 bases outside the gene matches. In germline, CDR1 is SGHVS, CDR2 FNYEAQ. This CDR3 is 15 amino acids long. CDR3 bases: TGTGCCAGCAGTAGGGGCCAGGGGGTTTATTACGAGCAGTACTTC. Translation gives CASSRGQGVYYEQYF. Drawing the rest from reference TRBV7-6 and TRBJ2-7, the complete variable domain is GAGVSQSPRYKVTKRGQDVALRCDPISGHVSLYWYRQALGQGPEFLTYFNYEAQQDKSGLPNDRFSAERPEGSISTLTIQRTEQRDSAMYRCASSRGQGVYYEQYFGPGTRLTVT.

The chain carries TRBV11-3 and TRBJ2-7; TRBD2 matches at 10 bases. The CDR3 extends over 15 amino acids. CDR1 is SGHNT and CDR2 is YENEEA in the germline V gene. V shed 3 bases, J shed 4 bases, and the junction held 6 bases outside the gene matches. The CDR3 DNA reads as TGTGCCAGCAGCTTCCAGACTAGCGGGCGATACGAGCAGTACTTC. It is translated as CASSFQTSGRYEQYF. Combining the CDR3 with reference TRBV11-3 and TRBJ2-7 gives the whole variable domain EAGVVQSPRYKIIEKKQPVAFWCNPISGHNTLYWYLQNLGQGPELLIRYENEEAVDDSQLPKDRFSAERLKGVDSTLKIQPAELGDSAVYLCASSFQTSGRYEQYFGPGTRLTVT.

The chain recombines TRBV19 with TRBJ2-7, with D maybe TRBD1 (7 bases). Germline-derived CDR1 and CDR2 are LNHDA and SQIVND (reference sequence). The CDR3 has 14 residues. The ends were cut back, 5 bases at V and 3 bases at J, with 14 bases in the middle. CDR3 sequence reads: CASSGGTDLYEQYF. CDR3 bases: TGTGCCAGTAGTGGCGGGACAGATCTCTACGAGCAGTACTTC.

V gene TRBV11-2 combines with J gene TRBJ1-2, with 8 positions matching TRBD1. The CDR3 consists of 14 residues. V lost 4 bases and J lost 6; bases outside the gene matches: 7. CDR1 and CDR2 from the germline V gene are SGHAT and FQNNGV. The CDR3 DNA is TGTGCCAGCAGCTCCTCGGACAGGGCACATGGCTACACCTTC. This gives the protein CASSSSDRAHGYTF.

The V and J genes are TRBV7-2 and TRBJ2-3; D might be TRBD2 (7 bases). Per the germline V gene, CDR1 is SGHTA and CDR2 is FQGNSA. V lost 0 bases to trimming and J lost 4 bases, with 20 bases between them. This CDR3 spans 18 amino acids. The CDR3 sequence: CASSLARRGNNRADTQYF. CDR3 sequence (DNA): TGTGCCAGCAGCTTAGCTCGGCGGGGGAATAACAGGGCAGATACGCAGTATTTT.

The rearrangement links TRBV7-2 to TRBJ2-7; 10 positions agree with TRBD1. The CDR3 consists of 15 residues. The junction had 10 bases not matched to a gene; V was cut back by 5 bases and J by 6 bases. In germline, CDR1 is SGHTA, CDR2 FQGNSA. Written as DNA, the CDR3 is TGTGCCAGCAGCCAACGGGGACAGGGGAGCGGCGAGCAGTACTTC. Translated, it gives CASSQRGQGSGEQYF.

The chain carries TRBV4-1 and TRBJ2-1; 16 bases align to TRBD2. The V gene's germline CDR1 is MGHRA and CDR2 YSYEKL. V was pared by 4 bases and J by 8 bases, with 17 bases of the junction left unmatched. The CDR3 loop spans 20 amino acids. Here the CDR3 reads CASSPQGLAGGALSMDEQFF. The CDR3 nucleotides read TGCGCCAGCAGCCCCCAGGGACTAGCGGGGGGGGCCTTATCCATGGATGAGCAGTTCTTC.

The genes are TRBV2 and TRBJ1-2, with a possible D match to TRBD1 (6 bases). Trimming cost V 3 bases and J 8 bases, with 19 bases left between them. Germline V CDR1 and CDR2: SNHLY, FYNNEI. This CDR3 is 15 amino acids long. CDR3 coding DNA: TGTGCCAGCAGTGAGAGTCTGGGGGCGCTGCCCGGCTACACCTTC. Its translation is CASSESLGALPGYTF.

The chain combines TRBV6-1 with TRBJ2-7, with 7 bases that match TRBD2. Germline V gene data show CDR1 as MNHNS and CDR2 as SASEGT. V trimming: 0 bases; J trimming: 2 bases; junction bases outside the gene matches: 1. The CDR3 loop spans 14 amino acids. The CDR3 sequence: CASSEAGGTYEQYF. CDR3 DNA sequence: TGTGCCAGCAGTGAAGCGGGGGGGACCTACGAGCAGTACTTC.

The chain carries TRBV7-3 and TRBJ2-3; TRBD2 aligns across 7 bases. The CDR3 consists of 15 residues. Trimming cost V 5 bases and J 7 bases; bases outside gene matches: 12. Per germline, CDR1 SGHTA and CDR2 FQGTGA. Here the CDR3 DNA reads TGTGCCAGCAGCCGCGACGGGGAGGGCCTAAATACGCAGTATTTT. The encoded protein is CASSRDGEGLNTQYF.